These T cell receptor beta chains were read from a single sample in a study of early T cells in non-severe SARS-CoV-2 infection. TCRdb re-analysed the 5' RACE reads in MiXCR, keeping a single row per CDR3 protein. The sample carries about 56,000 distinct CDR3 sequences, roughly a tenth recorded once. The sample taken for sequencing was whole blood. The origin of the receptors is an adult who was a healthcare worker with PCR-confirmed SARS-CoV-2 infection or an uninfected control (not recorded which). Each CDR3 is given with its conserved first and last residue. The order of the fields is J gene, D gene, V gene, clone size, CDR3 DNA, CDR3 protein. The D gene is left open where the match is weak. A clone size is listed for some rows: how often the clone was seen (once, few, many), or a class if it is expanded.

j_gene: TRBJ2-5; d_gene: TRBD1; v_gene: TRBV6-5; abundance: many; CDR3nt: TGTGCCACCTACTCGATTACAGGGGATGAGACCCAGTACTTC; CDR3aa: CATYSITGDETQYF
j_gene: TRBJ2-6; d_gene: -; v_gene: TRBV11-2; abundance: few; CDR3nt: TGTGCCAGCAGCTTTTCGGAGGGACCTGGGGCCAACGTCCTGACTTTC; CDR3aa: CASSFSEGPGANVLTF
j_gene: TRBJ1-3; d_gene: -; v_gene: TRBV5-6; abundance: many; CDR3nt: TGTGCCAGCAGCCTACCGGATTGGGGTTTTGACACCATATATTTT; CDR3aa: CASSLPDWGFDTIYF
j_gene: TRBJ2-1; d_gene: -; v_gene: TRBV6-5; abundance: many; CDR3nt: TGTGCCAGCAGTTGGGGACCGTATGAGCAGTTCTTC; CDR3aa: CASSWGPYEQFF
j_gene: TRBJ2-2; d_gene: -; v_gene: TRBV4-2; abundance: once; CDR3nt: TGTGCCAGCAGCCAGCAAGGGGGTTGGGACACCGGGGAGCTGTTTTTT; CDR3aa: CASSQQGGWDTGELFF
j_gene: TRBJ2-5; d_gene: -; v_gene: TRBV10-3; abundance: -; CDR3nt: TGTGCCATCAGTGAGTCAAAAGGACCGCCCCAAGAGACCCAGTACTTC; CDR3aa: CAISESKGPPQETQYF
j_gene: TRBJ2-1; d_gene: -; v_gene: TRBV27; abundance: few; CDR3nt: TGTGCCAGCAGTTTTATCAGAAGCTCCTACAATGAGCAGTTCTTC; CDR3aa: CASSFIRSSYNEQFF
j_gene: TRBJ2-7; d_gene: -; v_gene: TRBV6-5; abundance: few; CDR3nt: TGTGCCAGCAGTTACTCTCCCTACGAGCAGTACTTC; CDR3aa: CASSYSPYEQYF
j_gene: TRBJ2-3; d_gene: TRBD2; v_gene: TRBV9; abundance: many; CDR3nt: TGTGCCAGCAGCTTTAGCGGGAGAAGCACAGATACGCAGTATTTT; CDR3aa: CASSFSGRSTDTQYF
j_gene: TRBJ2-3; d_gene: -; v_gene: TRBV20-1; abundance: many; CDR3nt: TGCAGTGCTAGAGAGGGCGGGACCGCTCAAGATACGCAGTATTTT; CDR3aa: CSAREGGTAQDTQYF
j_gene: TRBJ1-5; d_gene: -; v_gene: TRBV20-1; abundance: many; CDR3nt: TGCAGTGCTAGAGGACAGGCCCTCGGGCCCCAGCATTTT; CDR3aa: CSARGQALGPQHF
j_gene: TRBJ2-1; d_gene: -; v_gene: TRBV7-3; abundance: few; CDR3nt: TGTGCCAGCAGCTCACAAACAGGGCTCTCCTACAATGAGCAGTTCTTC; CDR3aa: CASSSQTGLSYNEQFF
j_gene: TRBJ2-7; d_gene: TRBD1; v_gene: TRBV5-8; abundance: many; CDR3nt: TGTGCCAGCAGCTACCGGGACAGCTCCTACGAGCAGTACTTC; CDR3aa: CASSYRDSSYEQYF
j_gene: TRBJ2-2; d_gene: -; v_gene: TRBV25-1; abundance: -; CDR3nt: TGTGCCAGCAGTGCCCAGGGGGGCGCCGGGGAGCTGTTTTTT; CDR3aa: CASSAQGGAGELFF
j_gene: TRBJ2-5; d_gene: -; v_gene: TRBV7-9; abundance: many; CDR3nt: TGTGCCAGCAGCTCAAGGGGCGAAGAGACCCAGTACTTC; CDR3aa: CASSSRGEETQYF
j_gene: TRBJ1-2; d_gene: -; v_gene: TRBV29-1; abundance: few; CDR3nt: TGCAGCGTTGAAGATCTTGAGGGTCCCAACTATGGCTACACCTTC; CDR3aa: CSVEDLEGPNYGYTF
j_gene: TRBJ2-3; d_gene: -; v_gene: TRBV7-2; abundance: -; CDR3nt: TGTGCCAGCAGCTTAGGTGGGAACCGAGGCACAGATACGCAGTATTTT; CDR3aa: CASSLGGNRGTDTQYF
j_gene: TRBJ1-4; d_gene: TRBD1; v_gene: TRBV5-1; abundance: many; CDR3nt: TGCGCCAGCAGCCCGGGGACAGGGGGCGCCGTGAATGAAAAACTGTTTTTT; CDR3aa: CASSPGTGGAVNEKLFF
j_gene: TRBJ1-1; d_gene: -; v_gene: TRBV5-1; abundance: -; CDR3nt: TGCGCCAGCAGCTTGGGTCTCGGCCTGAACACTGAAGCTTTCTTT; CDR3aa: CASSLGLGLNTEAFF
j_gene: TRBJ2-7; d_gene: -; v_gene: TRBV10-2; abundance: many; CDR3nt: TGCGCCAGCTCAGGGGGACTAACCTACGAGCAGTACTTC; CDR3aa: CASSGGLTYEQYF
j_gene: TRBJ1-3; d_gene: -; v_gene: TRBV29-1; abundance: -; CDR3nt: TGCAGCGTTGCAGAGAGCTCTGGAAACACCATATATTTT; CDR3aa: CSVAESSGNTIYF
j_gene: TRBJ2-5; d_gene: TRBD2; v_gene: TRBV9; abundance: few; CDR3nt: TGTGCCAGCAGCGCTGGACTAGCGGGAGCTTGGGAGACCCAGTACTTC; CDR3aa: CASSAGLAGAWETQYF
j_gene: TRBJ2-2; d_gene: -; v_gene: TRBV11-2; abundance: -; CDR3nt: TGTGCCAGCAGAAGGACAGAAAACACCGGGGAGCTGTTTTTT; CDR3aa: CASRRTENTGELFF
j_gene: TRBJ1-4; d_gene: TRBD1; v_gene: TRBV6-6; abundance: few; CDR3nt: TGTGCCAGCAGCAAACAGGGGGGAAAGGAAAAACTGTTTTTT; CDR3aa: CASSKQGGKEKLFF
j_gene: TRBJ2-7; d_gene: -; v_gene: TRBV7-3; abundance: -; CDR3nt: TGTGCCAGCAGCTTAAGTCCCGACTACGAGCAGTACTTC; CDR3aa: CASSLSPDYEQYF
j_gene: TRBJ2-3; d_gene: -; v_gene: TRBV29-1; abundance: many; CDR3nt: TGCAGCGTTGTCCTGCGTCGGTCGGTGTACACAGATACGCAGTATTTT; CDR3aa: CSVVLRRSVYTDTQYF
j_gene: TRBJ2-7; d_gene: -; v_gene: TRBV7-8; abundance: few; CDR3nt: TGTGCCAGCAGCGCGGGTCCGGGGAGGAGCTCCTACGAGCAGTACTTC; CDR3aa: CASSAGPGRSSYEQYF
j_gene: TRBJ1-5; d_gene: -; v_gene: TRBV19; abundance: few; CDR3nt: TGTGCCAGTAGTATTAGGTCAGACGGCTATCAGCCCCAGCATTTT; CDR3aa: CASSIRSDGYQPQHF
j_gene: TRBJ2-3; d_gene: -; v_gene: TRBV21-1; abundance: few; CDR3nt: TGTGCCAGCAGCCCCCGACCCAGCGTCGATACGCAGTATTTT; CDR3aa: CASSPRPSVDTQYF
j_gene: TRBJ1-2; d_gene: TRBD1; v_gene: TRBV7-9; abundance: -; CDR3nt: TGTGCCAGCAGCTTACGAGACAGGGGGCCCCTAGCTAACTATGGCTACACCTTC; CDR3aa: CASSLRDRGPLANYGYTF
j_gene: TRBJ2-7; d_gene: -; v_gene: TRBV20-1; abundance: many; CDR3nt: TGCAGTGCTCATACCGATGGCGACGAGCAGTACTTC; CDR3aa: CSAHTDGDEQYF
j_gene: TRBJ2-5; d_gene: -; v_gene: TRBV6-6; abundance: -; CDR3nt: TGTGCCAGCAGCCCACACACCACAGGGCCGGAGACCCAGTACTTC; CDR3aa: CASSPHTTGPETQYF
j_gene: TRBJ2-5; d_gene: -; v_gene: TRBV29-1; abundance: -; CDR3nt: TGCAGCGTTGAGGTCGGGCGGAATACCTCCCCGTACTTC; CDR3aa: CSVEVGRNTSPYF
j_gene: TRBJ2-2; d_gene: TRBD1; v_gene: TRBV11-1; abundance: few; CDR3nt: TGTGCCAGCAGCTATGACAGGGGAGAAGACACCGGGGAGCTGTTTTTT; CDR3aa: CASSYDRGEDTGELFF
j_gene: TRBJ1-3; d_gene: -; v_gene: TRBV5-1; abundance: many; CDR3nt: TGCGCCAGCAGCTTGGACCTCGCGGGAAACACCATATATTTT; CDR3aa: CASSLDLAGNTIYF
j_gene: TRBJ2-5; d_gene: -; v_gene: TRBV6-1; abundance: many; CDR3nt: TGTGCCATCTTCAAAGGGATCACACAAGAGACCCAGTACTTC; CDR3aa: CAIFKGITQETQYF
j_gene: TRBJ2-3; d_gene: -; v_gene: TRBV3-1; abundance: few; CDR3nt: TGTGCCAGCAACACTCAGGGTACAGATACGCAGTATTTT; CDR3aa: CASNTQGTDTQYF
j_gene: TRBJ2-1; d_gene: TRBD2; v_gene: TRBV4-1; abundance: -; CDR3nt: TGCGCCAGCAGCCAAACGGGACTAGCGAACAATGAGCAGTTCTTC; CDR3aa: CASSQTGLANNEQFF
j_gene: TRBJ2-1; d_gene: -; v_gene: TRBV11-2; abundance: few; CDR3nt: TGTGCCAGCAGCTTAGAAGGGAGGGGGGAGAATGAGCAGTTCTTC; CDR3aa: CASSLEGRGENEQFF
j_gene: TRBJ2-3; d_gene: -; v_gene: TRBV3-1; abundance: many; CDR3nt: TGTGCCTCTTCAGCGTTAGATACGCAGTATTTT; CDR3aa: CASSALDTQYF
j_gene: TRBJ2-4; d_gene: -; v_gene: TRBV10-1; abundance: many; CDR3nt: TGCGCCAGCAGTGAGAAAGCTAACCCTCTGGCCAAAAACATTCAGTACTTC; CDR3aa: CASSEKANPLAKNIQYF
j_gene: TRBJ2-3; d_gene: TRBD2; v_gene: TRBV20-1; abundance: few; CDR3nt: TGCAGTGCTAGAGGCCGGGGGGTTGGCACAGATACGCAGTATTTT; CDR3aa: CSARGRGVGTDTQYF
j_gene: TRBJ2-1; d_gene: TRBD2; v_gene: TRBV4-2; abundance: many; CDR3nt: TGTGCCAGCAGCCCGTTGCCCGGGACTAGGGACAATGAGCAGTTCTTC; CDR3aa: CASSPLPGTRDNEQFF
j_gene: TRBJ1-2; d_gene: -; v_gene: TRBV20-1; abundance: many; CDR3nt: TGCAGTGCTAGAGATCCGACAGGAACGGGGTATGGCTACACCTTC; CDR3aa: CSARDPTGTGYGYTF